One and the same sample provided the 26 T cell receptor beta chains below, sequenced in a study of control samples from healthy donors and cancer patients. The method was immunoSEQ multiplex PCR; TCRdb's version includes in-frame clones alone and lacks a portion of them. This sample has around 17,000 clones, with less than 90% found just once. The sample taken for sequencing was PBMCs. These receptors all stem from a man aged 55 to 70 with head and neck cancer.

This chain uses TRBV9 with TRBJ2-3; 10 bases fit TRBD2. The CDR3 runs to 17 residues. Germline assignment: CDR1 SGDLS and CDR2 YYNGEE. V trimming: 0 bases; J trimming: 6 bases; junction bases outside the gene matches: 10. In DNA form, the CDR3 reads TGTGCCAGCAGCGTAGGGGCAGGGACTAGCGTTCGGGATACGCAGTATTTT. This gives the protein CASSVGAGTSVRDTQYF.

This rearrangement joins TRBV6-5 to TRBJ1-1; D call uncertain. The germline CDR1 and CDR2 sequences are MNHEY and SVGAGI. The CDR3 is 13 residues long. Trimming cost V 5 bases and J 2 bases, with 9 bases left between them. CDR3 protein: CASSISFNTEAFF. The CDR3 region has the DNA TGTGCCAGCAGTATAAGTTTTAACACTGAAGCTTTCTTT.

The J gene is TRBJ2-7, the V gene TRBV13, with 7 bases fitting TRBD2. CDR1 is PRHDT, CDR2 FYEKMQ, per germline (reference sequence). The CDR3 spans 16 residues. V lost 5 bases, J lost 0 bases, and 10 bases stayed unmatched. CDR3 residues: CASSPSPLAASYEQYF. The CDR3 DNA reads TGTGCCAGCAGCCCCAGCCCGCTAGCGGCCTCCTACGAGCAGTACTTC.

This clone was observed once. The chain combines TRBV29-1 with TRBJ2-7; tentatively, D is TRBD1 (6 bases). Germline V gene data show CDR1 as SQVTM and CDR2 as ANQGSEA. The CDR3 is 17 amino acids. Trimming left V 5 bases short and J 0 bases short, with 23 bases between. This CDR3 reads CSVQKQGWTVDSYEQYF. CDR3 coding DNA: TGCAGCGTTCAGAAGCAAGGGTGGACAGTGGACTCCTACGAGCAGTACTTC.

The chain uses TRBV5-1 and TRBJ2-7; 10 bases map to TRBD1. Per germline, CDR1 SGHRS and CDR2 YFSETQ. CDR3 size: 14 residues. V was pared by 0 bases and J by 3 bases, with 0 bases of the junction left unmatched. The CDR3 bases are TGCGCCAGCAGCTTGGGGACAGGGGGCTACGAGCAGTACTTC. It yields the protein CASSLGTGGYEQYF.

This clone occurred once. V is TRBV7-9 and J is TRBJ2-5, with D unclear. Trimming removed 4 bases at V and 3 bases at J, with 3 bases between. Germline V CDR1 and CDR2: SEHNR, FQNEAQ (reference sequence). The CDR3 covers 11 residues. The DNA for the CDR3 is TGTGCCAGCAGCTGGGAAGAGACCCAGTACTTC. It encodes CASSWEETQYF.

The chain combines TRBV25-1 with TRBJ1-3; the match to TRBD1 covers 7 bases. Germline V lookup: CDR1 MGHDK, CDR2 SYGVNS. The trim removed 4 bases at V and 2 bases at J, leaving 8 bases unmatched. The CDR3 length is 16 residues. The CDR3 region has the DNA TGTGCCAGCAGTGCATCCACCGGGACAGCTGGAAACACCATATATTTT. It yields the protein CASSASTGTAGNTIYF.

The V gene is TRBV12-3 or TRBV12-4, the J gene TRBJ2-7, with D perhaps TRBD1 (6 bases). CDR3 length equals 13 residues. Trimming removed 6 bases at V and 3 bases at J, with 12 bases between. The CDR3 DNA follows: TGTGCCAGCAGCCCTGACAGGTTCTACGAGCAGTACTTC. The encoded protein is CASSPDRFYEQYF.

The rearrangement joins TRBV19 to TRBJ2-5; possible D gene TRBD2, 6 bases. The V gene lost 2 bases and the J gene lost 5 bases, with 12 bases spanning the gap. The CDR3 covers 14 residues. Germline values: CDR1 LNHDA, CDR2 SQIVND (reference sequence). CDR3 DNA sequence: TGTGCCAGTAGTATATCAACTAGCTGGGAGACCCAGTACTTC. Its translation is CASSISTSWETQYF.

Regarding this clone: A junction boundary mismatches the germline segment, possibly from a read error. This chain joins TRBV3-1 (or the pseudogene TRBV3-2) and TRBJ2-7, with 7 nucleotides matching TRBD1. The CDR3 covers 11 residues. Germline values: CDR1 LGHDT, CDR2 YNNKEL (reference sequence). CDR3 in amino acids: CASSLTGAFRF. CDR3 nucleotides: TGTGCCAGCAGCCTTACAGGGGCCTTCCGTTTC.

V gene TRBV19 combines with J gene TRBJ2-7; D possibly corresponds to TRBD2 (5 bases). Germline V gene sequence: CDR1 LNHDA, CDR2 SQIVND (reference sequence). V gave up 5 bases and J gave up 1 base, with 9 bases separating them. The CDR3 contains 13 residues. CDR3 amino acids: CASSLRGSYEQYF. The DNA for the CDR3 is TGTGCCAGTAGTCTCCGGGGTTCCTACGAGCAGTACTTC.

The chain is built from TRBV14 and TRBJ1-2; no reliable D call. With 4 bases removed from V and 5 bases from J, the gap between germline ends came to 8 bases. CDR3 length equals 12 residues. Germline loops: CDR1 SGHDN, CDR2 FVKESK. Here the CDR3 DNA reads TGTGCCAGCAGCCCAGGTACTTATGGCTACACCTTC. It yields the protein CASSPGTYGYTF.

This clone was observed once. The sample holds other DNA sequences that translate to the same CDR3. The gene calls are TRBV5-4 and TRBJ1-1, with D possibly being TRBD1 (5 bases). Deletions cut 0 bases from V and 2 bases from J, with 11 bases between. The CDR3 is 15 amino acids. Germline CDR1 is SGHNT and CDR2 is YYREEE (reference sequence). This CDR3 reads CASSLEVTVNTEAFF. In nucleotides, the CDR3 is TGTGCCAGCAGCTTGGAAGTGACAGTTAACACTGAAGCTTTCTTT.

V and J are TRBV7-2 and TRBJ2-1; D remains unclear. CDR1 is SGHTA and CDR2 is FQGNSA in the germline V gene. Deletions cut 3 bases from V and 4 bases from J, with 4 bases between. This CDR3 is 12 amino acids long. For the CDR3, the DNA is TGTGCCAGCAGCTTCAAGTACAATGAGCAGTTCTTC. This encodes CASSFKYNEQFF.

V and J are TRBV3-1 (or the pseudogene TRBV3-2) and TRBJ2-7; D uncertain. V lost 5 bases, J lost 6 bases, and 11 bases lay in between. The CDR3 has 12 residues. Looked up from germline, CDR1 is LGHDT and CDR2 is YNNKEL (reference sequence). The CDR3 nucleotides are TGTGCCAGCAGCTCAGGAGCCTCCGAGCAGTACTTC. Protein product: CASSSGASEQYF.

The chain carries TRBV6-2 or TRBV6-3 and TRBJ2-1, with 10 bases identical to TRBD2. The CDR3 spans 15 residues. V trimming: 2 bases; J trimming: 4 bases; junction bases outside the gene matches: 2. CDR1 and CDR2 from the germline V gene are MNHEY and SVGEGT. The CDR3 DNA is TGTGCCAGCAGTTACACTAGCGGGGATTACAATGAGCAGTTCTTC. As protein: CASSYTSGDYNEQFF.

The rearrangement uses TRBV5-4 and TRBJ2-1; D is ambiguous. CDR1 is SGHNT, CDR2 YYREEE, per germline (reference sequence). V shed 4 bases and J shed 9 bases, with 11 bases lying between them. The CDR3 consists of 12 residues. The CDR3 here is CASSPYLSEQFF. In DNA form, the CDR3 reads TGTGCCAGCAGCCCATATCTCAGTGAGCAGTTCTTC.

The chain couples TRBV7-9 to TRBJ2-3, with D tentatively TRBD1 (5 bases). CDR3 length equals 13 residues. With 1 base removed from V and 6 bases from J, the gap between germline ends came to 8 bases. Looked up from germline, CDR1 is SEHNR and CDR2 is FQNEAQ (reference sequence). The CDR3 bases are TGTGCCAGCAGCTTAGGGGGCTGGGATACGCAGTATTTT. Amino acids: CASSLGGWDTQYF.

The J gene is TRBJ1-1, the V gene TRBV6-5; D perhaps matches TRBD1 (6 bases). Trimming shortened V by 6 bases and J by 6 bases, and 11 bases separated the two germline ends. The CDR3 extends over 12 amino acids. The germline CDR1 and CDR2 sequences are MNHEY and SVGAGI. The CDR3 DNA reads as TGTGCCAGCAGCTCCGGGGGCCCTGAAGCTTTCTTT. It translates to CASSSGGPEAFF.

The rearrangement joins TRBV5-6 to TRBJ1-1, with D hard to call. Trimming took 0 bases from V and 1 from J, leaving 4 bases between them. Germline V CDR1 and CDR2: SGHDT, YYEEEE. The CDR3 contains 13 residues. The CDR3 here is CASSLDQNTEAFF. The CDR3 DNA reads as TGTGCCAGCAGCTTGGATCAGAACACTGAAGCTTTCTTT.

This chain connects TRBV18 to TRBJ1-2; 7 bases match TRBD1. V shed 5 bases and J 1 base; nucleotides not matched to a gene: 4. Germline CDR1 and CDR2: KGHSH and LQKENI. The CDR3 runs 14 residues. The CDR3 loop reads CASSWDRVNYGYTF. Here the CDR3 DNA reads TGTGCCAGCTCATGGGACAGAGTTAACTATGGCTACACCTTC.

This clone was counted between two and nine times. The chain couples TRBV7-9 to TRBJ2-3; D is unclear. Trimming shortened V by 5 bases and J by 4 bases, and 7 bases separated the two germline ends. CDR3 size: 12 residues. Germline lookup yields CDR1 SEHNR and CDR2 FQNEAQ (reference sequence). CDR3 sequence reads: CASSTGADTQYF. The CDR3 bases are TGTGCCAGCAGCACCGGTGCAGATACGCAGTATTTT.

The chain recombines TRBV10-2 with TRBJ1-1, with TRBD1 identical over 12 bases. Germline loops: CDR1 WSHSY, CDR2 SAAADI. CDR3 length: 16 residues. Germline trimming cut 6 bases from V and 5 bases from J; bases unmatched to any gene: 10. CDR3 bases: TGCGCCAGCAGGTCGGGACAGGGGGCGCGGTGGACTGAAGCTTTCTTT. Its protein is CASRSGQGARWTEAFF.

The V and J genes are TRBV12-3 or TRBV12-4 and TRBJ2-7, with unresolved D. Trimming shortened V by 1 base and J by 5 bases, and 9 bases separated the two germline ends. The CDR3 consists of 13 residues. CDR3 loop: CASSLVRGHEQYF. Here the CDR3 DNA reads TGTGCCAGCAGTTTAGTACGCGGCCACGAGCAGTACTTC.

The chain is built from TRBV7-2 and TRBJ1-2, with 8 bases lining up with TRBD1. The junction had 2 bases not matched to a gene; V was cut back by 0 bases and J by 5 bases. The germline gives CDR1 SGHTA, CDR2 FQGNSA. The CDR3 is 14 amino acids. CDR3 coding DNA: TGTGCCAGCAGCTTAGCCGGGACAGGTTATGGCTACACCTTC. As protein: CASSLAGTGYGYTF. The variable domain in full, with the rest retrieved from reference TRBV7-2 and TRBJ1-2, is GAGVSQSPSNKVTEKGKDVELRCDPISGHTALYWYRQSLGQGLEFLIYFQGNSAPDKSGLPSDRFSAERTGGSVSTLTIQRTQQEDSAVYLCASSLAGTGYGYTFGSGTRLTVV.

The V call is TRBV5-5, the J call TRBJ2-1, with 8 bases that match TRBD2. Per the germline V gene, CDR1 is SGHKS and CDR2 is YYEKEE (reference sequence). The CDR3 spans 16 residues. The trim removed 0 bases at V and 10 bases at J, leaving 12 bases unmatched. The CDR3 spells CASSLGGRGAAGEQFF. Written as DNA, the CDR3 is TGTGCCAGCAGCTTGGGGGGGCGGGGGGCCGCCGGGGAGCAGTTCTTC. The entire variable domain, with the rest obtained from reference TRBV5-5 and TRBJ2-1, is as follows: DAGVTQSPTHLIKTRGQQVTLRCSPISGHKSVSWYQQVLGQGPQFIFQYYEKEERGRGNFPDRFSARQFPNYSSELNVNALLLGDSALYLCASSLGGRGAAGEQFFGPGTRLTVL.